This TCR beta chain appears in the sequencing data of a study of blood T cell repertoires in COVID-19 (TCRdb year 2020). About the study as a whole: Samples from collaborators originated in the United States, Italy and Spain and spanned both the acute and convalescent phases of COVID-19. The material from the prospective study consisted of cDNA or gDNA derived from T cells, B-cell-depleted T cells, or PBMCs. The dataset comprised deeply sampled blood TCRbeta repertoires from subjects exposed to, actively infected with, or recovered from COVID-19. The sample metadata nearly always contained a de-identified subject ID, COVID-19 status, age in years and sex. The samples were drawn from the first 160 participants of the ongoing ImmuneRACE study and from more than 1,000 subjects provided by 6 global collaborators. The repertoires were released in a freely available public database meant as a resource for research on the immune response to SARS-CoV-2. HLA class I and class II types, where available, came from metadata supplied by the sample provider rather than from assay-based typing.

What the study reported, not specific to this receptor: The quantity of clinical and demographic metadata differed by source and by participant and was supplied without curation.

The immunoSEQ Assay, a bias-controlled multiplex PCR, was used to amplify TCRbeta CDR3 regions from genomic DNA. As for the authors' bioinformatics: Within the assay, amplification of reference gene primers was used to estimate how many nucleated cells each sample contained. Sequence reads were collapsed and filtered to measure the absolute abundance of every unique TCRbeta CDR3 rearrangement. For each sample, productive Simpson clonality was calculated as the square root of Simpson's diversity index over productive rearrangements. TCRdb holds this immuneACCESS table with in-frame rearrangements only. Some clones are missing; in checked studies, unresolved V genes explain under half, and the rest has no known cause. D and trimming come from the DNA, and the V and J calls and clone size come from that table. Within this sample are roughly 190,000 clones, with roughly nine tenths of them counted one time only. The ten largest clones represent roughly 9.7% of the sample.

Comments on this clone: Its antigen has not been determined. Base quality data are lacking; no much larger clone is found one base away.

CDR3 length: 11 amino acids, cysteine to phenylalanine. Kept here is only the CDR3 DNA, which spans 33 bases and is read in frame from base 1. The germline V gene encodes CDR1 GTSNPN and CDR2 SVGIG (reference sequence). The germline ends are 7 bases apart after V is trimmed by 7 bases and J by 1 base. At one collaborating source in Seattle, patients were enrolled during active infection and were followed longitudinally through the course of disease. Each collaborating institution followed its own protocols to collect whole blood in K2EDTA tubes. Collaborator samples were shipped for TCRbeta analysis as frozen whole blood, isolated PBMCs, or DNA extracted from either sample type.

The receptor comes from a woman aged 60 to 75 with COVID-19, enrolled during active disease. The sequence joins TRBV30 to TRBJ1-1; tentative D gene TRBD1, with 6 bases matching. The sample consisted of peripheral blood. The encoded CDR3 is CALDRNTEAFF. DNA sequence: TGTGCCTTGGACAGGAACACTGAAGCTTTCTTT.